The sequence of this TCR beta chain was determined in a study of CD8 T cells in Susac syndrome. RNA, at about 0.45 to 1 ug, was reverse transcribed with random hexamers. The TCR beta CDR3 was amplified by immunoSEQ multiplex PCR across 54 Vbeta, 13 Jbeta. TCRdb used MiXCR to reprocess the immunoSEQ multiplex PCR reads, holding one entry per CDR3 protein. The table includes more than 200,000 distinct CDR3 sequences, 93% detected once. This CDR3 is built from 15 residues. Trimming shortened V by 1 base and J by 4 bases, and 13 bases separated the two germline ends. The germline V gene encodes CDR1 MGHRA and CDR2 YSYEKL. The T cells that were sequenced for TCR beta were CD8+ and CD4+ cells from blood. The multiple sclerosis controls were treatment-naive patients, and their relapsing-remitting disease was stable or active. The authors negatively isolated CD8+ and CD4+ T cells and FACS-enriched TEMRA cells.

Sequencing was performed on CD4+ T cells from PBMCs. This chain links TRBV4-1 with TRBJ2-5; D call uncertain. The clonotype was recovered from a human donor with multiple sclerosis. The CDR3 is CASSQVFGRAETQYF. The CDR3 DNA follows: TGCGCCAGCAGCCAAGTTTTTGGTAGAGCAGAGACCCAGTACTTC.